This TCR beta chain is drawn from a study of molecular identifiers for immune sequencing clone quantification (dated by TCRdb to 2016 to 2018). General notes on the study: For a replicate experiment, RNA from approximately 20,000 or 100,000 naive CD8 T cells was divided into five aliquots, and four of the five aliquots were sequenced. This methods study benchmarked molecular-identifier clustering-based TCR repertoire sequencing (MIDCIRS) and TCR RNA copy counting, using CD8 T cells to do so.

The study at large found these results: Naive libraries contained spiked-in Jurkat TCR RNA (roughly 10 copies' worth), which is not part of the donor repertoire. When barcode sub-clustering was not used, chimeric consensus sequences inflated TCR diversity, with chimeras reaching as high as 47%. A single cell's worth of spiked-in Jurkat TCR RNA was reported detectable even among 750,000 to 1,000,000 naive CD8 T cells. In CMV-specific effector cells, clones with more than 20 RNA copies accounted for over 97% of molecules, whereas in naive cells such clones accounted for under 1%. About 3.1 recovered TCR RNA copies per cell were obtained by modeling, versus roughly 9.7 by digital PCR, implying a capture efficiency of 25% to 30%. Highly expanded clone sizes could be underestimated if identical TCR molecules share a barcode.

Receptor amplification or capture employed PCR. The sample was run on a NextSeq 500. Bulk TCR libraries were made following a previously described method, with the TCR primers given in Table S5. Purification of total RNA was performed with the Qiagen AllPrep DNA/RNA kit. Before analysis, reads from multiple sequencing runs of the same library were pooled. The authors processed their data as follows. Only reads with exact TCR constant sequence were kept, trimmed to 150 nt, and grouped by their 12-nt molecular barcodes. Reads in each barcode group were sub-clustered using a 15% Levenshtein threshold, and a quality-weighted consensus sequence was built for each RNA molecule. Non-functional sequences were filtered out, along with any lower-count sequence sitting one edit away from another sequence. Barcode sub-clusters with fewer than 20% of the maximum read count were removed, based on fitting two negative binomial distributions. TCRdb redid the processing of the public reads, applying fastp at Q25 and MiXCR, and retained in-frame beta chains. Rows are combined by CDR3 protein, so each entry shows the most common genes and DNA. The V and J calls follow TCRdb's processing rather than the paper's. This sample is represented by 300,000 to 400,000 distinct CDR3 sequences; about 22% of them were singletons. In total, the top ten clones hold 0.65% to 0.95% of the sample.

In this sample, this clonotype turned up many times. Its antigen specificity is not known. No much larger clone is present one base from it, and per-base qualities are unavailable. Naive CD8 T cell libraries were made from about 20,000 to 1,000,000 sorted cells using 10%, 30% or 50% of purified RNA. Naive CD8 T cells, defined as CD8+CD4-CCR7+CD45RA+, were FACS-sorted into RLT Plus buffer on a BD FACSAria II. To test detection sensitivity, Jurkat RNA equal to about nine TCR copies was added to samples of roughly 18,000-1,100,000 naive CD8 T cells. CD8 T cells were enriched with RosetteSep CD8+ T Cell Enrichment Cocktail and Ficoll-Paque, followed by ACK red cell lysis. The TCR comes from a human donor in good health. Some libraries in this study had Jurkat cell RNA spiked in. Sequenced material: naive CD8+ T cells from blood, with Jurkat cell RNA spiked in. Taken with the paper, the label for cell subset or site translates to: FACS-sorted CD8+CD4-CCR7+CD45RA+ naive T cells.

The CDR3 protein is CASSVGETQYF. The nucleotide sequence reads as follows: TGTGCCAGCAGCGTCGGAGAGACCCAGTACTTC. The chain joins TRBV13 to TRBJ2-5; the D segment cannot be called with confidence. The germline V gene (reference sequence) gives CDR1 as PRHDT and CDR2 as FYEKMQ. Between the V and J ends, shortened by 5 bases and 4 bases respectively, the junction contains 5 bases. From the cysteine up to the phenylalanine, the CDR3 has a length of 11 residues. Only the CDR3 DNA is retained, 33 bases long and in frame from the first base.